Below, 4 T cell receptor beta chains from the same sample are listed, as sequenced in a study of Graves' ophthalmopathy and Graves' hyperthyroidism. Amplifying from RNA transcripts, the study obtained TCR beta CDR3 regions. The workflow started with a first-round RT-PCR run with HTBI primers and then moved on to a second-round multiplex PCR. TCRdb re-analysed the multiplex PCR reads in MiXCR, keeping a single row per CDR3 protein. Here the sample spans under 350,000 distinct CDR3 sequences, about 17% being singletons. Sequences were obtained from peripheral blood. These TCRs come from an adult man with Graves' ophthalmopathy.

V is TRBV12-3 or TRBV12-4 and J is TRBJ2-5; the match to TRBD1 covers 8 bases. V lost 11 bases and J lost 5; bases outside the gene matches: 4. The CDR3 covers 11 residues. CDR3 in DNA: TGTGCCCCGGGACAGGTTGAGACCCAGTACTTC. This sequence encodes CAPGQVETQYF.

This clonotype has ten or more counts. The V gene is TRBV20-1, the J gene TRBJ1-1; 7 nucleotides agree with TRBD1. The germline V gene encodes CDR1 DFQATT and CDR2 SNEGSKA (reference sequence). V trimming: 2 bases; J trimming: 7 bases; junction bases outside the gene matches: 7. CDR3 length equals 13 residues. The CDR3 DNA sequence: TGCAGTGCTAGACCCAAAGACAGGGATGAAGCTTTCTTT. Translating gives CSARPKDRDEAFF.

CDR3 sequence (DNA): TGTGCCAGCAGTTTTCGGGACAGGGAAGTGTATGGCTACACCTTC. This encodes CASSFRDREVYGYTF. The chain uses TRBV12-3 or TRBV12-4 and TRBJ1-2; 9 nucleotides line up with TRBD1. V dropped 3 bases and J dropped 5; count of bases not matched to a gene: 7. The CDR3 has 15 amino acids.

The genes are TRBV30 and TRBJ1-5; no reliable D call. Per the germline V gene, CDR1 is GTSNPN and CDR2 is SVGIG (reference sequence). V was trimmed by 1 base and J by 0 bases, leaving 7 bases between them. This CDR3 has 14 residues. The CDR3, as DNA: TGTGCCTGGAGTGGGGATGATAGCAATCAGCCCCAGCATTTT. It codes for CAWSGDDSNQPQHF.